This TCR beta chain appears in the sequencing data of a study of blood T cell repertoires in COVID-19 (dated by TCRdb to about 2020). For the study in its entirety: Collaborator samples came from the United States, Italy and Spain and covered acute and convalescent phases of COVID-19. Where HLA class I and class II types were available, the types were taken from metadata supplied by the sample provider, not from assay-based typing. Nearly every sample came with metadata listing a de-identified subject ID, COVID-19 status, age in years and sex. The samples were drawn from the first 160 participants of the ongoing ImmuneRACE study and from 1,254 subjects provided by 6 global collaborators. The repertoires were released in a freely available public database intended as a resource for research on the immune response to SARS-CoV-2. Subjects who had been exposed to COVID-19, were actively infected with it, or had recovered from it provided the deeply sampled blood TCRbeta repertoires that made up the dataset. The prospective study material was composed of cDNA or gDNA derived from T cells, B-cell-depleted T cells, or PBMCs. General conclusions and limits of the study: Clinical and demographic metadata were provided uncurated, with the amount varying by source and participant.

The CDR1 and CDR2 encoded by the germline V gene are MNHEY and SVGAGI. Measured from the cysteine to the phenylalanine, the CDR3 is 15 residues long. The entry retains the CDR3 DNA only, 45 bases that are in frame from base 1. From V the trimming removes 6 bases and from J it removes 6 bases, while the gene matches leave 11 bases of the junction unaccounted for. One collaborating source in Seattle enrolled patients while the patients were actively infected and followed the patients over time throughout the course of disease. Collaborating institutions collected whole blood in K2EDTA tubes following their own protocols. For TCRbeta analysis, collaborators shipped samples as frozen whole blood, isolated PBMCs, or DNA extracted from either of those sample types. TCRbeta CDR3 regions were amplified from genomic DNA by means of the immunoSEQ Assay, a bias-controlled multiplex PCR. The original methods were these. The number of nucleated cells in each sample was estimated from the amplification of reference gene primers within the assay. Sequence reads were collapsed and filtered to measure the absolute abundance of every unique TCRbeta CDR3 rearrangement. For each sample, productive Simpson clonality was calculated as the square root of Simpson's diversity index across productive rearrangements. Imported from immuneACCESS, the table was reduced by TCRdb to in-frame sequences with V and J called. These copies leave out some clones; in studies compared against another copy, an unresolved V gene accounts for under half, and the cause of the remainder is not known. That table supplies the V and J calls and clone size; D and trimming were determined from the DNA. For this sample the table gives 300,000 to 400,000 clones, of which roughly 86% were detected only once. The ten largest clones add up to roughly 9.9% of the sample.

Details on this clone: The antigen this receptor binds is unknown. No much larger clonotype is one base removed from it; base qualities were not supplied.

The chain links TRBV6-5 with TRBJ2-1; 7 nucleotides in the junction match TRBD1. The TCR originated in a man aged 25-45 years with COVID-19, enrolled during active disease. The sequenced sample consisted of peripheral blood. The CDR3 reads CASSPYATGINEQFF. The sequence in DNA is TGTGCCAGCAGCCCCTACGCGACAGGGATCAATGAGCAGTTCTTC.